This T cell receptor beta chain derives from a study of cytomegalovirus exposure and HLA in healthy donors. Broader study findings: The likely explanation for a cluster of highly shared sequence variants was sequencing artifact.

PCR involved 60 Vbeta and 13 Jbeta primers. Produced via immunoSEQ multiplex PCR; TCRdb's table is partial and in-frame only. The table shows fewer than 150,000 clones, with 65% to 85% occurring only once. Notes on this clone: Its specificity is unknown.

The TCR comes from a man in his fifties in good health and CMV-seropositive. Sequences were obtained from PBMCs.

CDR3 DNA: TGTGCCAGCAGCAAATCGGATAGCGGGAGTTGGTTTGATTGTCAGTTCTTC. It codes for CASSKSDSGSWFDCQFF. V gene TRBV21-1 combines with J gene TRBJ2-1; the table's D call TRBD2 went unverified against the DNA. TRBV21-1 is assigned pseudogene status. The CDR3 runs 17 residues.